Sequencing of this TCR beta chain was carried out in a study of PD-1 blockade in classical Hodgkin lymphoma. Remarks on this clone: What it binds is not known.

Findings and limits, study-wide: The CD4+ diversity rise by C4D1 was clearest in complete responders.

V dropped 3 bases and J dropped 6 bases, with 13 bases sitting between them. CDR3 length equals 14 residues. Germline V gives CDR1 SGHRS, CDR2 YFSETQ. The repertoire was sequenced with immunoSEQ multiplex PCR; TCRdb's copy has only in-frame clones and lacks some. Altogether about 100,000 clones are present, approximately 80% being singletons, with the ten largest covering more than 10%. All the patients suffered relapse after autologous stem cell transplantation, and brentuximab vedotin exposure differed. Sequences were derived from peripheral blood mononuclear cells (PBMCs), sampled at baseline. The rearrangement joins TRBV5-1 to TRBJ2-1; D tentatively fits TRBD1 or TRBD2 (5 bases each). The sequence came from a human donor with classical Hodgkin lymphoma. CDR3 sequence: CASSYNWDVNEQFF. The CDR3 nucleotides read TGCGCCAGCAGCTATAACTGGGACGTCAATGAGCAGTTCTTC.